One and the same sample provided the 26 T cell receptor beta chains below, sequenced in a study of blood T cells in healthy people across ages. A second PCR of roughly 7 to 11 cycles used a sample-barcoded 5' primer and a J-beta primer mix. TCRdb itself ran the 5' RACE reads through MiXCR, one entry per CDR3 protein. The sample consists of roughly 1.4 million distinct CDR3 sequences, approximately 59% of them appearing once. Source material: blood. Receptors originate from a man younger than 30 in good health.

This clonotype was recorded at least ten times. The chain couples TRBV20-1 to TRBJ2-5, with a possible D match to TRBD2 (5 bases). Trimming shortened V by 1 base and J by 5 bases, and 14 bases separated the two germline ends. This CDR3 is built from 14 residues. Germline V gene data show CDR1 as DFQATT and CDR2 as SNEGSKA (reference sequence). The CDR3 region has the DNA TGCAGTGCTAGAGGAGCTGACGGGAAGGAGACCCAGTACTTC. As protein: CSARGADGKETQYF.

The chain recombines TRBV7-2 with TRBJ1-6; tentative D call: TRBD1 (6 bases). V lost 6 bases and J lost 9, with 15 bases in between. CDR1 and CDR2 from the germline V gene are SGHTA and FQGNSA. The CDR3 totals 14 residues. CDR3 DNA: TGTGCCAGCAGTACAGGGAGGGCAGGTTCACCCCTCCACTTT. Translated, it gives CASSTGRAGSPLHF.

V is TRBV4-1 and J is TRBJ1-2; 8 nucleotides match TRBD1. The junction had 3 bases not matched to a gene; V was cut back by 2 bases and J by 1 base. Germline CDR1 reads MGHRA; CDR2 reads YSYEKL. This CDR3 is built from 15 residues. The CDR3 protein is CASSQRQGINYGYTF. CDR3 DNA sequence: TGCGCCAGCAGCCAACGACAGGGGATTAACTATGGCTACACCTTC.

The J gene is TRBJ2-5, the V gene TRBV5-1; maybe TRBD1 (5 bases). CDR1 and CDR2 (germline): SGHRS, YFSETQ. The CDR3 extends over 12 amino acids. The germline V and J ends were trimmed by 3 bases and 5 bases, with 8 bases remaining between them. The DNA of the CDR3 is TGCGCCAGCAGCTGGCCAGGGGAGACCCAGTACTTC. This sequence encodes CASSWPGETQYF.

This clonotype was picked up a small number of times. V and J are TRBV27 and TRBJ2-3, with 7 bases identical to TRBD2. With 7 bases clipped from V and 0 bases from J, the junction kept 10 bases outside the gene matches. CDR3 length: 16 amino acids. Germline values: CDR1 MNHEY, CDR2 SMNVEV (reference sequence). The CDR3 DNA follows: TGTGCCAGCACTCCCCGGGGTAGCGGGAGCACAGATACGCAGTATTTT. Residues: CASTPRGSGSTDTQYF.

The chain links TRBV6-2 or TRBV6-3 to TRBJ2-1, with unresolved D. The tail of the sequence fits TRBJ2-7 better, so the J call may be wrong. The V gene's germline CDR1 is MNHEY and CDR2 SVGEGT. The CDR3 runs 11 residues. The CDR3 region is CASSYPAEQYF. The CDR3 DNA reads TGTGCCAGCAGTTACCCCGCTGAGCAGTACTTC.

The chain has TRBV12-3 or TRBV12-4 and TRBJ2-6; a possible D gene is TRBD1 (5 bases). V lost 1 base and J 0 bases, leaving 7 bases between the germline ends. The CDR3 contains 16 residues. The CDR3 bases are TGTGCCAGCAGTTTAGAGGGGATCTCTGGGGCCAACGTCCTGACTTTC. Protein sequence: CASSLEGISGANVLTF.

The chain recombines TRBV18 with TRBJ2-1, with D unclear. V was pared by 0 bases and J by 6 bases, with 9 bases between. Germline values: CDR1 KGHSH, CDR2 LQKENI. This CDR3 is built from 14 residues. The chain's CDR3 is CASSPPWATNEQFF. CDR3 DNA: TGTGCCAGCTCACCACCCTGGGCCACCAATGAGCAGTTCTTC.

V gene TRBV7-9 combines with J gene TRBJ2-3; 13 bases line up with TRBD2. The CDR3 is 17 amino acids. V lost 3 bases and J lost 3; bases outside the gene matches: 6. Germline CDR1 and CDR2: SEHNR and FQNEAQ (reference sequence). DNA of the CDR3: TGTGCCAGCAGCTTGTTAACTAGCGGGAGGGGAACAGATACGCAGTATTTT. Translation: CASSLLTSGRGTDTQYF. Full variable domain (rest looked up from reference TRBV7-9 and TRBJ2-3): DTGVSQNPRHKITKRGQNVTFRCDPISEHNRLYWYRQTLGQGPEFLTYFQNEAQLEKSRLLSDRFSAERPKGSFSTLEIQRTEQGDSAMYLCASSLLTSGRGTDTQYFGPGTRLTVL.

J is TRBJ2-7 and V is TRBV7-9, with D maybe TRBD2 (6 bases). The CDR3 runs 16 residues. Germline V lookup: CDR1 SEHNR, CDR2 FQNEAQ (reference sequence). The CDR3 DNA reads TGTGCAAGCTTTGAGACGGGACTCCCTAAGGCCTACGAGCAGTACTTC. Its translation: CASFETGLPKAYEQYF.

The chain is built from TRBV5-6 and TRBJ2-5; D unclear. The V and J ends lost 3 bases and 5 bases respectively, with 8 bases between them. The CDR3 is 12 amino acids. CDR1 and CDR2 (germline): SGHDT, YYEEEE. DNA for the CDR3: TGTGCCAGCAGCTCTTCTGTGGAGACCCAGTACTTC. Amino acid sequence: CASSSSVETQYF.

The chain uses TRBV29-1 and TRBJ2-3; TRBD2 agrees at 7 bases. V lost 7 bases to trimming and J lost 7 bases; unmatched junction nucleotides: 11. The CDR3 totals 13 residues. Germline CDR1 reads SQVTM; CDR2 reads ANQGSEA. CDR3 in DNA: TGCAGCGCTGGTCCCCGCGGGGGAAATACGCAGTATTTT. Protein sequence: CSAGPRGGNTQYF.

The CDR3 sequence is CASRTGILDYEQYF. The CDR3 nucleotides read TGTGCCAGCAGGACCGGGATCCTTGACTACGAGCAGTACTTC. This chain connects TRBV27 to TRBJ2-7; possible D gene TRBD2, 5 bases. V lost 6 bases, J lost 3 bases, and 15 bases lay in between. There are 14 residues in the CDR3. The V gene's germline CDR1 is MNHEY and CDR2 SMNVEV (reference sequence).

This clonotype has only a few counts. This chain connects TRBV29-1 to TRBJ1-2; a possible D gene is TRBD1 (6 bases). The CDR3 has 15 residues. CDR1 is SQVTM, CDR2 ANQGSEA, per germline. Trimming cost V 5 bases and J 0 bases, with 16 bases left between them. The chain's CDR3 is CSVPGTPRANYGYTF. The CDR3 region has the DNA TGCAGCGTTCCAGGGACACCCCGAGCTAACTATGGCTACACCTTC.

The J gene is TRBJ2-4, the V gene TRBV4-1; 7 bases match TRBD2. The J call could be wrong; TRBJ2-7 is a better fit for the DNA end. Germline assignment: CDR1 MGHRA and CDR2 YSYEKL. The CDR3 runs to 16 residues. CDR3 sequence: CASSQVPGGLAYEQYF. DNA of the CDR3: TGCGCCAGCAGCCAAGTCCCGGGAGGCCTAGCCTACGAGCAGTACTTC.

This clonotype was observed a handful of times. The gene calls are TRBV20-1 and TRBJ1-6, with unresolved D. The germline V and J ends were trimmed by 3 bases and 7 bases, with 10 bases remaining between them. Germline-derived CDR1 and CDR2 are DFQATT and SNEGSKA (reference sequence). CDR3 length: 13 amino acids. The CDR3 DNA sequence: TGCAGTGCTAGCACAACAGAAAATTCACCCCTCCACTTT. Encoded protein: CSASTTENSPLHF.

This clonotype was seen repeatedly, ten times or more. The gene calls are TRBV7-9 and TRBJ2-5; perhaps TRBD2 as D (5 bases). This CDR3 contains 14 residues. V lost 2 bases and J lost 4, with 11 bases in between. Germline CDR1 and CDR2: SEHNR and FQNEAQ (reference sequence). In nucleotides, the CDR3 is TGTGCCAGCAGCTTAAGAGGCGCGGGAGAGACCCAGTACTTC. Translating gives CASSLRGAGETQYF.

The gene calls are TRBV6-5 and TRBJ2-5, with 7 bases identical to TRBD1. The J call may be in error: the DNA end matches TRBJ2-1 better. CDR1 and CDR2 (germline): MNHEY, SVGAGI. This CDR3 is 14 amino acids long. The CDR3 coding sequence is TGTGCCAGCAGTCGGACAGGCCTCCAAGAGACCCAGTTCTTC. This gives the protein CASSRTGLQETQFF.

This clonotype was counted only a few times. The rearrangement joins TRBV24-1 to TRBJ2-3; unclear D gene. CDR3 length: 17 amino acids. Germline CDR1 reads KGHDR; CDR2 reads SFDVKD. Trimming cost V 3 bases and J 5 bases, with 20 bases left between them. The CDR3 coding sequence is TGTGCCACCAGTGATGCCTCGGCGCAGCGTACCCGAGATACGCAGTATTTT. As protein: CATSDASAQRTRDTQYF.

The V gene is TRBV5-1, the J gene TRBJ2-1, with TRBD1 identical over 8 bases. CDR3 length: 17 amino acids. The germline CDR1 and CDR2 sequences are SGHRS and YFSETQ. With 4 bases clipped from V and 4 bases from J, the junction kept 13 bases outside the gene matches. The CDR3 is CASSLRLRQGRYNEQFF. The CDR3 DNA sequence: TGCGCCAGCAGCCTTCGTTTACGACAGGGGAGATACAATGAGCAGTTCTTC.

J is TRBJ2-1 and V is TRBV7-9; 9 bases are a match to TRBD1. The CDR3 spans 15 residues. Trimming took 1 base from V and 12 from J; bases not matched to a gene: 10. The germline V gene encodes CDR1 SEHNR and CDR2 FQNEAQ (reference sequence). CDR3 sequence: CASSLGRGQGARQFF. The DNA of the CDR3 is TGTGCCAGCAGCTTAGGCCGGGGACAGGGTGCACGGCAGTTCTTC.

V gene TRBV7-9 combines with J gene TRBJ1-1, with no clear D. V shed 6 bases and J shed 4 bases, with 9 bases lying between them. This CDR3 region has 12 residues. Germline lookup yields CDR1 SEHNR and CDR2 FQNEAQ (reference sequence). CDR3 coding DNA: TGTGCCAGCAGTGTCAGAACCACTGAAGCTTTCTTT. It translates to CASSVRTTEAFF.

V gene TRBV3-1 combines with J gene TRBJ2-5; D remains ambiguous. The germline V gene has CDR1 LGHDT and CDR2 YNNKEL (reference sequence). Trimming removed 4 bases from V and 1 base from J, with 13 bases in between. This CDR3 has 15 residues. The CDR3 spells CASSPPAASQETQYF. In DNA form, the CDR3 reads TGTGCCAGCAGCCCCCCTGCGGCTTCCCAAGAGACCCAGTACTTC.

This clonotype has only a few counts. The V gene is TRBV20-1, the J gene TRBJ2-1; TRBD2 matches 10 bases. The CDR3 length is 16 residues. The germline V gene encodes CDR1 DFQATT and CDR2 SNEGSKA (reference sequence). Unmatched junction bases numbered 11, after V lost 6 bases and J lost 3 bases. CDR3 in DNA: TGCAGTGCCGATCCCCCTAGCGGGGGTTACTACAATGAGCAGTTCTTC. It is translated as CSADPPSGGYYNEQFF.

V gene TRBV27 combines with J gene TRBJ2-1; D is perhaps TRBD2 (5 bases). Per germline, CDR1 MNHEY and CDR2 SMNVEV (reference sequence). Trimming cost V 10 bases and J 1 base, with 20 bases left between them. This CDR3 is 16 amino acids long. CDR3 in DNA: TGTGCCACCTGGGGTACGGGAATGGGGTCCTACAATGAGCAGTTCTTC. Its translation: CATWGTGMGSYNEQFF.

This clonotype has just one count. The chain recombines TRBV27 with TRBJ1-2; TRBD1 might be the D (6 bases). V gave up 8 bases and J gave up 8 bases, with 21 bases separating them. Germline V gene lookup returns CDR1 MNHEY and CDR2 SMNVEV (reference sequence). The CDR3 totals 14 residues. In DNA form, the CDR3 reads TGTGCCAGCCATAAGGGGGGGCGCAACGGCGGCTACACCTTC. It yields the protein CASHKGGRNGGYTF.